The sequence of this TCR beta chain was determined in a study of OX40 agonist ivuxolimab in advanced cancers. Study outcomes and limitations: The antigen specificity of the peripheral T cells (those that were expanded) was not determined.

For this clone: The antigen is not known.

The CDR3 runs 14 residues. Deletions cut 0 bases from V and 7 bases from J, with 10 bases between. CDR1 and CDR2 (germline): SNHLY, FYNNEI. Measured with immunoSEQ multiplex PCR; TCRdb has only the in-frame clones, and not every one. The sample lists some 44,000 clones, approximately 83% occurring once. The sequence derives from an adult with an advanced solid tumor such as melanoma, head and neck, liver or kidney cancer. This rearrangement joins TRBV2 to TRBJ1-5, with a tentative D call TRBD1 (5 bases). The input for sequencing was CD4+ or CD8+ T cells sorted from blood, taken in a trial of the OX40 agonist ivuxolimab. CDR3 sequence reads: CASSEAGRGQPQHF. The CDR3 bases are TGTGCCAGCAGTGAAGCAGGTCGGGGGCAGCCCCAGCATTTT.